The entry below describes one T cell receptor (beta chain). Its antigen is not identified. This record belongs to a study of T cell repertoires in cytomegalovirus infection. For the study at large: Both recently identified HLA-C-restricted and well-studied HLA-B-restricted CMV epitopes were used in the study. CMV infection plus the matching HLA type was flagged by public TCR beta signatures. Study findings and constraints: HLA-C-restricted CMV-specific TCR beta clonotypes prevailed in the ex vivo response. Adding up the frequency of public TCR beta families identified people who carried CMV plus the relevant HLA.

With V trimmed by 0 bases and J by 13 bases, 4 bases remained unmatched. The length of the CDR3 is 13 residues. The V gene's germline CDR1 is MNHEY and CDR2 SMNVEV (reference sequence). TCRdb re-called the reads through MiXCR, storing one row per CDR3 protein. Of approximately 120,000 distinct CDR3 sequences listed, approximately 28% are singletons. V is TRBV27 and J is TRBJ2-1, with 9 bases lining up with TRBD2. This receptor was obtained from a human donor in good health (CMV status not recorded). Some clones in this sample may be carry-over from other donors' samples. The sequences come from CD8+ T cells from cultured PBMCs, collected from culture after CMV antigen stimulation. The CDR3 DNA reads TGTGCCAGCAGTTTATCTAGCGGGGGTTTCCAGTTCTTC. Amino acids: CASSLSSGGFQFF.